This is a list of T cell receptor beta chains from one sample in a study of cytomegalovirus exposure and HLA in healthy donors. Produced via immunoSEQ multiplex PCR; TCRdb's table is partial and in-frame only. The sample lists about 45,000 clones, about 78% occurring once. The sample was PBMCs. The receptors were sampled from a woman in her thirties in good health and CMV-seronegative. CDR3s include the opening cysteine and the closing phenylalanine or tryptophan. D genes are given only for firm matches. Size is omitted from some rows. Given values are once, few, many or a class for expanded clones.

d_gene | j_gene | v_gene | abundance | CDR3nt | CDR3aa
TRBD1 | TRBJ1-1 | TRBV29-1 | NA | TGCAGCGGAGGTGACAGGGGGCCACTGAACACTGAAGCTTTCTTT | CSGGDRGPLNTEAFF
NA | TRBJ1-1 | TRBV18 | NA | TGTGCCAGCTCCTTCTCCGGAGCAGGGGTTCTTCGCACTGAAGCTTTCTTT | CASSFSGAGVLRTEAFF
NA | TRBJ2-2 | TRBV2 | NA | TGTGCCAGCAGAATACAGGCACTTACCGGGGAGCTGTTTTTT | CASRIQALTGELFF
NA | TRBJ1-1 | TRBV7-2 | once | TGTGCCAGCAGCTTAGTTACAGACACTGAAGCTTTCTTT | CASSLVTDTEAFF
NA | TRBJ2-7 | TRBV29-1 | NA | TGCAGCGCTGGACAGCAGACCTACGAGCAGTACTTC | CSAGQQTYEQYF
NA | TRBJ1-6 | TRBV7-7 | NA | TGTGCCAGCAGCTCAGAGGTTAATTCACCCCTCCACTTT | CASSSEVNSPLHF
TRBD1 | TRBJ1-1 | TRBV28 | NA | TGTGCCAGCACCATGGACTGGGACAGTGACACTGAAGCTTTCTTT | CASTMDWDSDTEAFF
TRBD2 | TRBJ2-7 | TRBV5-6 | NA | TGTGCCAGCAGCTGGTACCTACTAGCGGGAGGAACCGAGCAGTACTTC | CASSWYLLAGGTEQYF
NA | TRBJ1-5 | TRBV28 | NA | TGTGCCAGCATGCAGACTCTCAATCAGCCCCAGCATTTT | CASMQTLNQPQHF
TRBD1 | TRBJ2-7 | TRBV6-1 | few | TGTGCCAGCAGTGATCCGGACAGGTTCTACGAGCAGTACTTC | CASSDPDRFYEQYF
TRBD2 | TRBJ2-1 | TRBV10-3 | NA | TGTGCCATCAGTGAGTGGCTAGCGGGACTTAACAATGAGCAGTTCTTC | CAISEWLAGLNNEQFF
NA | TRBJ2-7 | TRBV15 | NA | TGTGCCACCTCAGACAGCTACGAGCAGTACTTC | CATSDSYEQYF
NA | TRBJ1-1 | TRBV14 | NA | TGTGCCAGCAGCCAGGTGGCAAGGGGGGGCTTTAGTGAAGCTTTCTTT | CASSQVARGGFSEAFF
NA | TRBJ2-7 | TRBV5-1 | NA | TGCGCCAGCAGCTTGGACTCCTGGGAGCAGTACTTC | CASSLDSWEQYF
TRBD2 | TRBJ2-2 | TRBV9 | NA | TGTGCCAGCAGCGTAGGGGAGGGCGGGAGCGGGGAGCTGTTTTTT | CASSVGEGGSGELFF
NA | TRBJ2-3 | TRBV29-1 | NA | TGCAGCGTTGACGGGAGACTCACAGATACGCAGTATTTT | CSVDGRLTDTQYF
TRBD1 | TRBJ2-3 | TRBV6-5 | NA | TGTGCCAGCAGCCCTGACAGGGGAGGCACAGATACGCAGTATTTT | CASSPDRGGTDTQYF
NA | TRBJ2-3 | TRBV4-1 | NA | TGCGCCAGCAGCCAAGATGGAGCTACGCAGTATTTT | CASSQDGATQYF
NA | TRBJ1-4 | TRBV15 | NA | TGTGCCGGGGCACGGGGGGTGAATGAAAAACTGTTTTTT | CAGARGVNEKLFF
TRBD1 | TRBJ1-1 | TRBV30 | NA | TGTGCCTGGCGTAAGGACAGGGGGCGGTTTGAAGCTTTCTTT | CAWRKDRGRFEAFF
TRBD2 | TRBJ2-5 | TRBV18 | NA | TGTGCCAGCTCACCGGGGGACGGCGGGGGGACCCAGTACTTC | CASSPGDGGGTQYF
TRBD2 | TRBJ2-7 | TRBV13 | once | TGTGCCAGCAGCTCCGGGACTAGCGGGATCTACGAGCAGTACTTC | CASSSGTSGIYEQYF
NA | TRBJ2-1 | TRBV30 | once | TGTGCCTGGAGCGGGGTTCTGAATGAGCAGTTCTTC | CAWSGVLNEQFF
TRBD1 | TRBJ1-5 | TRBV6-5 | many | TGTGCCAGCAGTACATCGACAGGGGGCGGCCAGCCCCAGCATTTT | CASSTSTGGGQPQHF
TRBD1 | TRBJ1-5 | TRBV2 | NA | TGTGCCAGCAGGGTGACAGGGTTGGGCAATCAGCCCCAGCATTTT | CASRVTGLGNQPQHF
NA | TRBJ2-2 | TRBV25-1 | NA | TGTGCCAGCAGTGAATTCGGGATGGTGGAGGAGTCCGCCGGGGAGCTGTTTTTT | CASSEFGMVEESAGELFF
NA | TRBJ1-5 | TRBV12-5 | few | TGTGCTAGTGGTCTAGACGGTGATCAGCCCCAGCATTTT | CASGLDGDQPQHF
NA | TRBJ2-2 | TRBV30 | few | TGTGCCTGGAGTATAGGACACAACACCGGGGAGCTGTTTTTT | CAWSIGHNTGELFF